A selection of T cell receptor beta chains follows, all from one sample in a study of T cell responses to AZD1222 COVID-19 vaccine. TCRdb keeps only in-frame clones here, not all; method: immunoSEQ multiplex PCR. This table has under 170,000 clones, about 93% appearing once. Sample: peripheral blood, taken on day 0 of AZD1222 vaccination. These receptors originate from an adult in good health. The CDR3 runs from the conserved cysteine through the conserved F or W. The D gene is left open where the match is weak. Rows give clone size only sometimes, using once, few, many, or a class for an expanded clone.

v_call	d_call	j_call	clone_size	cdr3_nt	cdr3_aa
TRBV6-5	.	TRBJ1-2	.	TGTGCCAGCAGAGTGGGGGGGAATAGCTACACCTTC	CASRVGGNSYTF
TRBV7-2	.	TRBJ2-1	.	TGTGCCAGCAGCCAAAGGAGGCCACCCTACAATGAGCAGTTCTTC	CASSQRRPPYNEQFF
TRBV7-2	.	TRBJ1-5	.	TGTGCCAGCAGCTTAGTGGCGCAAAACAATCAGCCCCAGCATTTT	CASSLVAQNNQPQHF
TRBV28	TRBD2	TRBJ2-5	few	TGTGCCAGCAGGTCGACTAGCGGGGACGTGGAGACCCAGTACTTC	CASRSTSGDVETQYF
TRBV23-1	.	TRBJ2-2	.	TGCGCCAGCAGTCAAGTCTCTGGGAAGAGGTACACCGGGGAGCTGTTTTTT	CASSQVSGKRYTGELFF
TRBV4-3	.	TRBJ2-2	.	TGCGCCAGCAGCCAATACCCGCCCGGGGAGCTGTTTTTT	CASSQYPPGELFF
TRBV6-5	TRBD1	TRBJ1-2	.	TGTGCCAGCAGTTGGACAGGAGGCTATGGCTACACCTTC	CASSWTGGYGYTF
TRBV5-1	.	TRBJ2-1	.	TGCGCCAGCAGCCGAGGACCAAATGAGCAGTTCTTC	CASSRGPNEQFF
TRBV24-1	.	TRBJ2-1	.	TGTGCCACCAGTGACCGGGGGGCGAAATCCTACAATGAGCAGTTCTTC	CATSDRGAKSYNEQFF
TRBV25-1	TRBD1	TRBJ1-3	.	TGTGCCAGCAGTGTACAGGGGGGAAACACCATATATTTT	CASSVQGGNTIYF
TRBV10-3	TRBD1	TRBJ1-2	.	TGTGCCATCAAAAGGCCGGGACAGAACTATGGCTACACCTTC	CAIKRPGQNYGYTF